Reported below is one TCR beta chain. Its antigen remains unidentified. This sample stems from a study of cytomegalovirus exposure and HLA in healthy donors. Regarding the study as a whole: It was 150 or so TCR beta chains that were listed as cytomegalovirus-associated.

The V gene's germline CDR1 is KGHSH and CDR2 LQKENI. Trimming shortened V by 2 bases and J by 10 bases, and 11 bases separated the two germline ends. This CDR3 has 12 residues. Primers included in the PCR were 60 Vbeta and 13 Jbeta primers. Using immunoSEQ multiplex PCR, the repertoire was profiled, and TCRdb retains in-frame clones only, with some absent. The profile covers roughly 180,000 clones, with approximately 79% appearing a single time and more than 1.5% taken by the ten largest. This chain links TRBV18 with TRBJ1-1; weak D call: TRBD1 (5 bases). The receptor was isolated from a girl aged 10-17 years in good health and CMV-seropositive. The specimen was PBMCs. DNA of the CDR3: TGTGCCAGCTCACCAGGTCAGGGTGCAGCTTTCTTT. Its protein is CASSPGQGAAFF.